The 25 T cell receptor beta chains given below trace back to one sample, sequenced in a study of T cells in Graves' hyperthyroidism and ophthalmopathy. Amplification of TCR beta CDR3 regions was performed using RNA transcripts as template. HTBI primers were used for first-round RT-PCR of the TCR CDR3. TCRdb re-analysed the multiplex PCR reads in MiXCR, keeping a single row per CDR3 protein. The table lists about 640,000 distinct CDR3 sequences, less than 25% of them singletons. The source material was blood. These receptor sequences come from a young man with Graves' ophthalmopathy.

This clonotype appeared a few times. The rearrangement uses TRBV5-1 and TRBJ2-7; either TRBD1 or TRBD2 may fit D (5 bases each). Germline values: CDR1 SGHRS, CDR2 YFSETQ. The CDR3 consists of 13 residues. The germline V and J ends were trimmed by 4 bases and 7 bases, with 15 bases remaining between them. The CDR3, as DNA: TGCGCCAGCAGCCCGTCGGGGCAGGGTGAGCAGTACTTC. Its translation: CASSPSGQGEQYF.

This clonotype was found many times. J is TRBJ2-5 and V is TRBV11-2; D remains unclear. From germline, CDR1 is SGHAT and CDR2 FQNNGV. The CDR3 totals 12 residues. Trimming stripped 5 bases from V and 5 bases from J, with 9 bases between. The DNA of the CDR3 is TGTGCCAGCAGCAAAGCCCGGGAGACCCAGTACTTC. This gives the protein CASSKARETQYF.

This clonotype is medium-sized (0.01 to 0.1%). In DNA form, the CDR3 reads TGCAGTGCTAGAGATGGGGCGGGAGAAGTGGGTGAGCAGTTCTTC. Its translation: CSARDGAGEVGEQFF. The rearrangement links TRBV20-1 to TRBJ2-1, with 7 bases aligning to TRBD2. The J segment lost 9 bases and the V segment lost 0 bases, leaving 11 bases of the junction unmatched. The CDR3 covers 15 residues. Germline V gene sequence: CDR1 DFQATT, CDR2 SNEGSKA (reference sequence).

The chain couples TRBV29-1 to TRBJ1-1; D gene unclear. The CDR3 spans 15 residues. V dropped 4 bases and J dropped 0 bases, with 15 bases sitting between them. Germline V gene lookup returns CDR1 SQVTM and CDR2 ANQGSEA. CDR3 sequence: CSVGAQSLMNTEAFF. DNA of the CDR3: TGCAGCGTTGGGGCTCAGTCCTTAATGAACACTGAAGCTTTCTTT. The full variable domain, completed using reference TRBV29-1 and TRBJ1-1, is SAVISQKPSRDICQRGTSLTIQCQVDSQVTMMFWYRQQPGQSLTLIATANQGSEATYESGFVIDKFPISRPNLTFSTLTVSNMSPEDSSIYLCSVGAQSLMNTEAFFGQGTRLTVV.

This clonotype showed up many times. This chain links TRBV6-1 with TRBJ2-1, with TRBD1 matching 10 bases. Germline V gene data show CDR1 as MNHNS and CDR2 as SASEGT. CDR3 length: 17 amino acids. V shed 5 bases, J shed 9 bases, and the junction held 16 bases outside the gene matches. DNA for the CDR3: TGTGCCAGCAGTCAAGACAGCCGGGACAGGGGAACGGTTGAGCAGTTCTTC. It specifies CASSQDSRDRGTVEQFF.

The chain is built from TRBV5-1 and TRBJ2-6; D possibly corresponds to TRBD2 (6 bases). This CDR3 has 17 residues. V was trimmed by 4 bases and J by 0 bases, leaving 14 bases between them. Germline V gene lookup returns CDR1 SGHRS and CDR2 YFSETQ. CDR3 amino acids: CASSALATSSGANVLTF. The CDR3 DNA reads TGCGCCAGCAGCGCGCTAGCGACAAGCTCTGGGGCCAACGTCCTGACTTTC.

This clonotype was seen repeatedly, ten times or more. This sequence joins TRBV3-1 and TRBJ2-7; D ambiguous. Trimming left V 0 bases short and J 2 bases short, with 5 bases between. The CDR3 covers 13 residues. From germline, CDR1 is LGHDT and CDR2 YNNKEL (reference sequence). The DNA of the CDR3 is TGTGCCAGCAGCCAAGATCGGCCCTACGAGCAGTACTTC. Its protein product is CASSQDRPYEQYF.

There are many counts of this clonotype. This rearrangement joins TRBV28 to TRBJ2-7, with 7 positions matching TRBD1. CDR1 and CDR2 from the germline V gene are MDHEN and SYDVKM. Losses at the gene ends were 3 bases for V and 3 bases for J; bases not matched to a gene: 8. The length of the CDR3 is 15 residues. The CDR3 DNA sequence: TGTGCCAGCAGTTTTGTCCGGGACAGCCTCTACGAGCAGTACTTC. The encoded protein is CASSFVRDSLYEQYF. The whole variable domain, filled in from reference TRBV28 and TRBJ2-7, reads DVKVTQSSRYLVKRTGEKVFLECVQDMDHENMFWYRQDPGLGLRLIYFSYDVKMKEKGDIPEGYSVSREKKERFSLILESASTNQTSMYLCASSFVRDSLYEQYFGPGTRLTVT.

J is TRBJ2-7 and V is TRBV5-1; 10 bases align to TRBD1. This CDR3 spans 15 amino acids. V trimming: 5 bases; J trimming: 3 bases; junction bases outside the gene matches: 8. Germline V gene lookup returns CDR1 SGHRS and CDR2 YFSETQ. The CDR3 protein is CASRKPGQGFYEQYF. CDR3 coding DNA: TGCGCCAGCAGAAAACCGGGACAGGGGTTCTACGAGCAGTACTTC.

The chain has TRBV12-3 or TRBV12-4 and TRBJ1-3, with D unresolved. The V gene lost 2 bases and the J gene lost 9 bases, with 8 bases spanning the gap. This CDR3 has 12 residues. CDR3 bases: TGTGCCAGCAGTTTACCTCTAGGCACCATATATTTT. It is translated as CASSLPLGTIYF.

Only one count was recorded for this clonotype. Germline and junction disagree at one end, which may indicate a read error. This rearrangement joins TRBV3-1 to TRBJ1-1; D is unresolved. The germline CDR1 and CDR2 sequences are LGHDT and YNNKEL (reference sequence). This CDR3 region has 14 residues. In DNA form, the CDR3 reads TGTGTCAGCAGCCAAGAAGGGTGGAACACTGAAGCTTTCTTT. Translation gives CVSSQEGWNTEAFF.

This rearrangement joins TRBV19 to TRBJ1-1; D is undetermined. V was pared by 7 bases and J by 0 bases, with 9 bases between. Germline CDR1 and CDR2: LNHDA and SQIVND (reference sequence). The CDR3 is made up of 13 amino acids. The CDR3 DNA sequence: TGTGCCAGTAATGTAGGTATGAACACTGAAGCTTTCTTT. Its translation is CASNVGMNTEAFF.

The V and J genes are TRBV7-9 and TRBJ2-5; 10 nucleotides agree with TRBD1. J was trimmed by 5 bases and V by 5 bases; bases with no gene match: 8. Germline V gene lookup returns CDR1 SEHNR and CDR2 FQNEAQ (reference sequence). The CDR3 runs to 15 residues. CDR3 nucleotide sequence: TGTGCCAGCAGCATAGGGACAGGGGCCGGGGAGACCCAGTACTTC. Translation gives CASSIGTGAGETQYF.

This clonotype showed up many times. The chain joins TRBV28 to TRBJ2-7; 8 nucleotides line up with TRBD1. The CDR3 loop spans 18 amino acids. V dropped 6 bases and J dropped 5; count of bases not matched to a gene: 21. The V gene's germline CDR1 is MDHEN and CDR2 SYDVKM. The CDR3 DNA is TGTGCCAGCAGCCTTCCGACAGGGGAAGGGGAGTTCGTTGACGAGCAGTACTTC. Its protein product is CASSLPTGEGEFVDEQYF.

As for this clonotype: At one of its ends the junction is not consistent with the germline gene, which may arise from a read error. CDR3 coding DNA: TGTGCCTGGAGTGCCAGCCCCGTGGGCACCGGGGAGCTGTCTTTT. Its protein product is CAWSASPVGTGELSF. The chain recombines TRBV30 with TRBJ2-2; D perhaps matches TRBD2 (5 bases). The CDR3 length is 15 residues. The germline V gene has CDR1 GTSNPN and CDR2 SVGIG (reference sequence).

This chain links TRBV20-1 with TRBJ2-1; weak D call: TRBD2 (5 bases). The V end was cut by 6 bases, the J end by 2 bases, with 14 bases between. There are 14 residues in the CDR3. Germline V gives CDR1 DFQATT, CDR2 SNEGSKA (reference sequence). The CDR3 is CSAQEARAYNEQFF. The CDR3 DNA sequence: TGCAGTGCCCAGGAGGCTAGGGCCTACAATGAGCAGTTCTTC.

This clonotype was seen more than once but under ten times. V and J are TRBV11-2 and TRBJ2-1; 8 bases fit TRBD2. Germline CDR1 is SGHAT and CDR2 is FQNNGV. This CDR3 spans 16 amino acids. The junction had 10 bases not matched to a gene; V was cut back by 3 bases and J by 6 bases. CDR3 residues: CASSFYSGMRTNEQFF. CDR3 DNA sequence: TGTGCCAGCAGCTTTTATAGCGGGATGAGGACCAATGAGCAGTTCTTC. The full variable domain, its missing parts supplied by reference TRBV11-2 and TRBJ2-1, is EAGVAQSPRYKIIEKRQSVAFWCNPISGHATLYWYQQILGQGPKLLIQFQNNGVVDDSQLPKDRFSAERLKGVDSTLKIQPAKLEDSAVYLCASSFYSGMRTNEQFFGPGTRLTVL.

The J gene is TRBJ2-5, the V gene TRBV6-2 or TRBV6-3, with D possibly TRBD1 on 6 matching bases. The CDR3 loop spans 17 amino acids. Germline V gives CDR1 MNHEY, CDR2 SVGEGT. Between the trimmed V and J ends, which lost 8 bases and 1 base, there was a span of 23 bases. CDR3 bases: TGTGCCAGCTCCGGGACACCTCCGGGGAGCGGCCAAGAGACCCAGTACTTC. This encodes CASSGTPPGSGQETQYF.

This clonotype was recorded many times. The V call is TRBV28, the J call TRBJ2-3, with 11 bases matching TRBD2. Germline lookup yields CDR1 MDHEN and CDR2 SYDVKM. Unmatched junction bases numbered 8, after V lost 5 bases and J lost 4 bases. This CDR3 is 16 amino acids long. This chain's CDR3 is CASSDPGTSGADTQYF. The CDR3 DNA reads as TGTGCCAGCAGTGATCCCGGGACTAGCGGCGCAGATACGCAGTATTTT.

This clonotype was picked up a small number of times. The J gene is TRBJ1-2, the V gene TRBV20-1; the D gene is possibly TRBD1 (5 bases). Germline lookup yields CDR1 DFQATT and CDR2 SNEGSKA (reference sequence). Trimming removed 3 bases from V and 2 bases from J, with 16 bases in between. This CDR3 region has 15 residues. CDR3 coding DNA: TGCAGTGCTAGTAGGAGGGGCGGTATCAACTATGGCTACACCTTC. Protein product: CSASRRGGINYGYTF.

The chain recombines TRBV15 with TRBJ2-3; 8 nucleotides agree with TRBD1. The CDR3 has 15 residues. CDR1 and CDR2 from the germline V gene are LNHNV and YYDKDF (reference sequence). J was trimmed by 6 bases and V by 6 bases; bases with no gene match: 11. CDR3: CATSNRDRRFDTQYF. CDR3 nucleotides: TGTGCCACCAGTAACCGGGACAGGAGGTTCGATACGCAGTATTTT.

The chain has TRBV20-1 and TRBJ2-7, with no clear D. Germline V gives CDR1 DFQATT, CDR2 SNEGSKA (reference sequence). Trimming stripped 1 base from V and 8 bases from J, with 18 bases between. The CDR3 sequence is 14 residues long. CDR3: CSARGASKEFQQYF. In nucleotides, the CDR3 is TGCAGTGCTAGAGGAGCATCAAAGGAGTTTCAGCAGTACTTC.

This clonotype was seen a handful of times. The J gene is TRBJ2-3, the V gene TRBV6-5; D remains ambiguous. Trimming removed 10 bases from V and 1 base from J, with 12 bases in between. CDR1 and CDR2 (germline): MNHEY, SVGAGI. The CDR3 runs to 13 residues. The CDR3, as DNA: TGTGCCACACTTAGGGCCGGCACAGATACGCAGTATTTT. Residues: CATLRAGTDTQYF.

This clonotype was observed a few times. The J gene is TRBJ2-6, the V gene TRBV2; D possibly corresponds to TRBD1 (6 bases). Germline CDR1 and CDR2: SNHLY and FYNNEI. There are 16 residues in the CDR3. The V end lost 5 bases, the J end lost 1 base, and 12 bases lay between the germline ends. The CDR3 DNA sequence: TGTGCCAGCAGTTATTGGACAGTTTCTGGGGCCAACGTCCTGACTTTC. It specifies CASSYWTVSGANVLTF.

The chain is built from TRBV6-1 and TRBJ2-7; TRBD1 or TRBD2 may be the D gene (5 bases each). The CDR3 has 15 residues. The V gene lost 1 base and the J gene lost 2 bases, with 12 bases spanning the gap. Germline V lookup: CDR1 MNHNS, CDR2 SASEGT. The CDR3 here is CASSEEWGTTYEQYF. The CDR3 nucleotides read TGTGCCAGCAGTGAAGAATGGGGGACCACCTACGAGCAGTACTTC.